This paragraph covers one TCR beta chain sequence. From germline, CDR1 is MDHEN and CDR2 SYDVKM. With 3 bases removed from V and 3 bases from J, the gap between germline ends came to 15 bases. The CDR3 is 15 residues long. These data belong to a study of technical replicates of blood from several donors. The repertoire was sequenced with immunoSEQ multiplex PCR; TCRdb's copy has only in-frame clones and lacks some. The sample includes tens of thousands of clones, about 90% of them seen just once. The sequenced sample consisted of T cells isolated from PBMCs. The chain links TRBV28 to TRBJ2-7; D is perhaps TRBD1 (6 bases). The TCR sequence derives from a human donor in good health. The CDR3 DNA sequence: TGTGCCAGCAGTTTGGCCCAGGGGCCCTACTACGAGCAGTACTTC. Protein: CASSLAQGPYYEQYF. The variable domain in full, with the rest retrieved from reference TRBV28 and TRBJ2-7, is DVKVTQSSRYLVKRTGEKVFLECVQDMDHENMFWYRQDPGLGLRLIYFSYDVKMKEKGDIPEGYSVSREKKERFSLILESASTNQTSMYLCASSLAQGPYYEQYFGPGTRLTVT.